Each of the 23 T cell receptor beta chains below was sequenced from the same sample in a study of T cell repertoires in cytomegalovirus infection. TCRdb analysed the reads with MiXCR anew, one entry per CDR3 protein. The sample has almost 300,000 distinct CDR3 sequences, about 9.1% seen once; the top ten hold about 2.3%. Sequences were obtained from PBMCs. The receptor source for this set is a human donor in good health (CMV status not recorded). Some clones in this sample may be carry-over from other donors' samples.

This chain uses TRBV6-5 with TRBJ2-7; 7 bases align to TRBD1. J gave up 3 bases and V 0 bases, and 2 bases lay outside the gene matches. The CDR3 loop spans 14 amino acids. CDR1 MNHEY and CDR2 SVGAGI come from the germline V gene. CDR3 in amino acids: CASSYSGGLYEQYF. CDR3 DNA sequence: TGTGCCAGCAGTTACTCAGGGGGCCTCTACGAGCAGTACTTC.

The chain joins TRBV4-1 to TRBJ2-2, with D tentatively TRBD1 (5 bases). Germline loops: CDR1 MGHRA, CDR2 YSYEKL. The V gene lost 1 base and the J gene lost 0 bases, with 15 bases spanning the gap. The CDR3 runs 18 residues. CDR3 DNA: TGCGCCAGCAGCCAAGGTCCCTCTGGGGCTGCGAACACCGGGGAGCTGTTTTTT. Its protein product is CASSQGPSGAANTGELFF.

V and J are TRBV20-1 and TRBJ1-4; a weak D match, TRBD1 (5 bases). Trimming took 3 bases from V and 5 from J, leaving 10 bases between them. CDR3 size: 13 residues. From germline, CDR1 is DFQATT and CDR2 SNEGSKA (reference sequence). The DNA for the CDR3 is TGCAGTGCTAGGCAGGGCTCAAATGAAAAACTGTTTTTT. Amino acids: CSARQGSNEKLFF.

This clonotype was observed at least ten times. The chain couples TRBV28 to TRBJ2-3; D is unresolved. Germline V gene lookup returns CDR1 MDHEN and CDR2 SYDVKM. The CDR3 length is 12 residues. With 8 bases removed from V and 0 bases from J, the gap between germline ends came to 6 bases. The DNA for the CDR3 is TGTGCCAGCTTGAGTAGCACAGATACGCAGTATTTT. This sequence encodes CASLSSTDTQYF.

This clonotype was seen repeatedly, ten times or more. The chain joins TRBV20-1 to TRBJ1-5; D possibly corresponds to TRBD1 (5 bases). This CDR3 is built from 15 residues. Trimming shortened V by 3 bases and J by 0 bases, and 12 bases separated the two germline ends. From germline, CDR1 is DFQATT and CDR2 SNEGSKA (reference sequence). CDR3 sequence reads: CSASPTVDSNQPQHF. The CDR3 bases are TGCAGTGCTAGCCCGACAGTAGATAGCAATCAGCCCCAGCATTTT.

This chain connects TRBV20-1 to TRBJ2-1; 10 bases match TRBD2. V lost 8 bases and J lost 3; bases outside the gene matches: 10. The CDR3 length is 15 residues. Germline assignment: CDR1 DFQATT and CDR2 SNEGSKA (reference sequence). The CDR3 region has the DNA TGCAGTCCGCGCGGTAGCGGGGGGCTCTACAATGAGCAGTTCTTC. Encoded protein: CSPRGSGGLYNEQFF.

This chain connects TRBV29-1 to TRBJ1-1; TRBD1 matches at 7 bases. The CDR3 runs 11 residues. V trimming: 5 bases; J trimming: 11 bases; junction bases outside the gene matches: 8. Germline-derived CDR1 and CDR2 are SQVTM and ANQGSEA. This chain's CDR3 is CSVSGTVVAFF. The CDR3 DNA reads TGCAGCGTTTCCGGGACAGTTGTCGCTTTCTTT. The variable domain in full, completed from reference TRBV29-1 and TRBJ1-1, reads SAVISQKPSRDICQRGTSLTIQCQVDSQVTMMFWYRQQPGQSLTLIATANQGSEATYESGFVIDKFPISRPNLTFSTLTVSNMSPEDSSIYLCSVSGTVVAFFGQGTRLTVV.

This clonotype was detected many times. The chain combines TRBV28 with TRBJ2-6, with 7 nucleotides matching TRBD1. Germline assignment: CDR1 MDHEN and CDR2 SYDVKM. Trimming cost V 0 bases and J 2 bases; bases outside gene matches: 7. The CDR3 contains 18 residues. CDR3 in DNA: TGTGCCAGCAGTTTATGGGGTGGAAGGGGGCCTGGGGCCAACGTCCTGACTTTC. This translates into CASSLWGGRGPGANVLTF. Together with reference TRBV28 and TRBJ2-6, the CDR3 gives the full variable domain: DVKVTQSSRYLVKRTGEKVFLECVQDMDHENMFWYRQDPGLGLRLIYFSYDVKMKEKGDIPEGYSVSREKKERFSLILESASTNQTSMYLCASSLWGGRGPGANVLTFGAGSRLTVL.

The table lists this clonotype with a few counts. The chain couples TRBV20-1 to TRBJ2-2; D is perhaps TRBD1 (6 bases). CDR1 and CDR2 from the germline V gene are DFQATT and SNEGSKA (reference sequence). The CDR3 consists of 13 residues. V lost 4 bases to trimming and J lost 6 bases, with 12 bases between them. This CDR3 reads CSAMGAGPGELFF. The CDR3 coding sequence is TGCAGTGCTATGGGGGCAGGCCCCGGGGAGCTGTTTTTT.

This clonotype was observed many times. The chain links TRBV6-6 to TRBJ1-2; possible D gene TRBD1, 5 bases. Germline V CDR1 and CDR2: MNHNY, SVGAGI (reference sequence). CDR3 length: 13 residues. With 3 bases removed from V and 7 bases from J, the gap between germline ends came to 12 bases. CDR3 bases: TGTGCCAGCAGTTATGGGGGTCTGATTGGCTACACCTTC. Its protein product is CASSYGGLIGYTF.

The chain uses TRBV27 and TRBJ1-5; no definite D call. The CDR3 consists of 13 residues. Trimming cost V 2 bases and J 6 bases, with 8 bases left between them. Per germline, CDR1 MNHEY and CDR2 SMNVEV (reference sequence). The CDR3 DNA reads TGTGCCAGCAGTTTAAGCATTACTCAGCCCCAGCATTTT. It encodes CASSLSITQPQHF.

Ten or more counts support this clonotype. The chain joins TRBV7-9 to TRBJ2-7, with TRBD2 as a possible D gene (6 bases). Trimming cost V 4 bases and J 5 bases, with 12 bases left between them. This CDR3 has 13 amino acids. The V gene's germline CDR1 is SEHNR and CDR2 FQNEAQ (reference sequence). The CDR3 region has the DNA TGTGCCAGCAGCTGGCCCGGGACTCACGAGCAGTACTTC. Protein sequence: CASSWPGTHEQYF.

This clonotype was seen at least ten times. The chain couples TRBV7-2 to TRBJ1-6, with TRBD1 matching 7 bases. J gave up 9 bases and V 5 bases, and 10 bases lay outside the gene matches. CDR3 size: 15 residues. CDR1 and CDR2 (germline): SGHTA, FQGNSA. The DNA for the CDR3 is TGTGCCAGCAGCCGGATAACAGGGGCGGGTTCACCCCTCCACTTT. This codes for CASSRITGAGSPLHF. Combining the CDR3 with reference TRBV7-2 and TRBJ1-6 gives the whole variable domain GAGVSQSPSNKVTEKGKDVELRCDPISGHTALYWYRQSLGQGLEFLIYFQGNSAPDKSGLPSDRFSAERTGGSVSTLTIQRTQQEDSAVYLCASSRITGAGSPLHFGNGTRLTVT.

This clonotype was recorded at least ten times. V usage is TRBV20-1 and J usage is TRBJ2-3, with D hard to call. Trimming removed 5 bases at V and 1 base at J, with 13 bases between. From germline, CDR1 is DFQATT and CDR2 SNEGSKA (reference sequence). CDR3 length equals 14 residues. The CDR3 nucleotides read TGCAGTGCTTGGCCCCGTTCGGGCACAGATACGCAGTATTTT. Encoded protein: CSAWPRSGTDTQYF.

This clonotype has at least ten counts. This CDR3 is CASSSLGGETQYF. In nucleotides, the CDR3 is TGTGCCAGCAGTTCTTTAGGGGGGGAGACCCAGTACTTC. The chain couples TRBV12-3 or TRBV12-4 to TRBJ2-5, with D perhaps assigned TRBD1 or TRBD2 (6 bases each). The V gene lost 4 bases and the J gene lost 5 bases, with 11 bases spanning the gap. The CDR3 length is 13 residues.

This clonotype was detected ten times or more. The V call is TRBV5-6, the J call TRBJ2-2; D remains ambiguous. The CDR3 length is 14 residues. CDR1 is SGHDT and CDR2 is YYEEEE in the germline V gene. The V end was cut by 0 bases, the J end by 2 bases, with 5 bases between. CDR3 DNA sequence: TGTGCCAGCAGCTTGGCCGTAAACACCGGGGAGCTGTTTTTT. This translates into CASSLAVNTGELFF. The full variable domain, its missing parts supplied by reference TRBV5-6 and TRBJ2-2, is DAGVTQSPTHLIKTRGQQVTLRCSPKSGHDTVSWYQQALGQGPQFIFQYYEEEERQRGNFPDRFSGHQFPNYSSELNVNALLLGDSALYLCASSLAVNTGELFFGEGSRLTVL.

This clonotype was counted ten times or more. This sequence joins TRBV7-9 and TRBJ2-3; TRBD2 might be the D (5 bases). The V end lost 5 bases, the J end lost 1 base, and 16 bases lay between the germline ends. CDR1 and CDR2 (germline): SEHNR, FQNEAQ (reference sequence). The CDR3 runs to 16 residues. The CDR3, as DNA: TGTGCCAGCAGCCCGCCCCCGGAGGAGGGCACAGATACGCAGTATTTT. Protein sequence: CASSPPPEEGTDTQYF.

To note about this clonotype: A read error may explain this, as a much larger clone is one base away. CDR3: CASGSGASETQYF. The CDR3 DNA reads TGTGCCAGCGGTTCCGGGGCATCGGAGACCCAGTACTTC. The chain joins TRBV12-3 or TRBV12-4 to TRBJ2-5; the D call may be TRBD1 or TRBD2 (5 bases each). This CDR3 is 13 amino acids long. Trimming removed 8 bases from V and 5 bases from J, with 15 bases in between.

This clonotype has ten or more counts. In nucleotides, the CDR3 is TGTGCCAGCAGTGAACGGGGCTACACCGGGGAGCTGTTTTTT. Translated: CASSERGYTGELFF. The chain carries TRBV6-4 and TRBJ2-2; D possibly uses TRBD1 or TRBD2 (5 bases each). V dropped 3 bases and J dropped 3 bases, with 8 bases sitting between them. Germline V gene data show CDR1 as MRHNA and CDR2 as SNTAGT. This CDR3 comprises 14 residues.

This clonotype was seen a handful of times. The DNA for the CDR3 is TGCAGCGTAAAGGGACAGCGGGACACTGAAGCTTTCTTT. As protein: CSVKGQRDTEAFF. The chain joins TRBV29-1 to TRBJ1-1; 7 bases are a match to TRBD1. This CDR3 has 13 amino acids. The ends lost 6 bases at V and 3 bases at J; junction bases unmatched: 7. Germline V gene data show CDR1 as SQVTM and CDR2 as ANQGSEA.

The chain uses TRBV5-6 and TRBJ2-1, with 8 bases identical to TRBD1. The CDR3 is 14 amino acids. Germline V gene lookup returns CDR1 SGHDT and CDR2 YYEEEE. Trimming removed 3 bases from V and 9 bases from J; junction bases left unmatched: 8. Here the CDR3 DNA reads TGTGCCAGCAGCTACTGGACAGGGCGTGGTGAGCAGTTCTTC. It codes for CASSYWTGRGEQFF. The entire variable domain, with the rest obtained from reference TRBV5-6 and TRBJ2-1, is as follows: DAGVTQSPTHLIKTRGQQVTLRCSPKSGHDTVSWYQQALGQGPQFIFQYYEEEERQRGNFPDRFSGHQFPNYSSELNVNALLLGDSALYLCASSYWTGRGEQFFGPGTRLTVL.

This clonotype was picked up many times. The CDR3 loop reads CSASAGAGNQPQHF. CDR3 sequence (DNA): TGCAGTGCTAGTGCGGGGGCTGGTAATCAGCCCCAGCATTTT. The chain has TRBV20-1 and TRBJ1-5; maybe TRBD1 (6 bases). The CDR3 sequence is 14 residues long. V was shortened by 3 bases and J by 4 bases, with 13 bases between the two germline ends. From germline, CDR1 is DFQATT and CDR2 SNEGSKA (reference sequence).

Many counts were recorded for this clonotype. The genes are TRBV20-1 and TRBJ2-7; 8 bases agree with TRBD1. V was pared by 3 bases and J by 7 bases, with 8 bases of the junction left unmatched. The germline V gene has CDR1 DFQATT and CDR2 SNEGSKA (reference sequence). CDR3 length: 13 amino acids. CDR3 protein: CSASRGQGREQYF. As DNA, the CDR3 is TGCAGTGCTAGCCGCGGACAGGGAAGGGAGCAGTACTTC.